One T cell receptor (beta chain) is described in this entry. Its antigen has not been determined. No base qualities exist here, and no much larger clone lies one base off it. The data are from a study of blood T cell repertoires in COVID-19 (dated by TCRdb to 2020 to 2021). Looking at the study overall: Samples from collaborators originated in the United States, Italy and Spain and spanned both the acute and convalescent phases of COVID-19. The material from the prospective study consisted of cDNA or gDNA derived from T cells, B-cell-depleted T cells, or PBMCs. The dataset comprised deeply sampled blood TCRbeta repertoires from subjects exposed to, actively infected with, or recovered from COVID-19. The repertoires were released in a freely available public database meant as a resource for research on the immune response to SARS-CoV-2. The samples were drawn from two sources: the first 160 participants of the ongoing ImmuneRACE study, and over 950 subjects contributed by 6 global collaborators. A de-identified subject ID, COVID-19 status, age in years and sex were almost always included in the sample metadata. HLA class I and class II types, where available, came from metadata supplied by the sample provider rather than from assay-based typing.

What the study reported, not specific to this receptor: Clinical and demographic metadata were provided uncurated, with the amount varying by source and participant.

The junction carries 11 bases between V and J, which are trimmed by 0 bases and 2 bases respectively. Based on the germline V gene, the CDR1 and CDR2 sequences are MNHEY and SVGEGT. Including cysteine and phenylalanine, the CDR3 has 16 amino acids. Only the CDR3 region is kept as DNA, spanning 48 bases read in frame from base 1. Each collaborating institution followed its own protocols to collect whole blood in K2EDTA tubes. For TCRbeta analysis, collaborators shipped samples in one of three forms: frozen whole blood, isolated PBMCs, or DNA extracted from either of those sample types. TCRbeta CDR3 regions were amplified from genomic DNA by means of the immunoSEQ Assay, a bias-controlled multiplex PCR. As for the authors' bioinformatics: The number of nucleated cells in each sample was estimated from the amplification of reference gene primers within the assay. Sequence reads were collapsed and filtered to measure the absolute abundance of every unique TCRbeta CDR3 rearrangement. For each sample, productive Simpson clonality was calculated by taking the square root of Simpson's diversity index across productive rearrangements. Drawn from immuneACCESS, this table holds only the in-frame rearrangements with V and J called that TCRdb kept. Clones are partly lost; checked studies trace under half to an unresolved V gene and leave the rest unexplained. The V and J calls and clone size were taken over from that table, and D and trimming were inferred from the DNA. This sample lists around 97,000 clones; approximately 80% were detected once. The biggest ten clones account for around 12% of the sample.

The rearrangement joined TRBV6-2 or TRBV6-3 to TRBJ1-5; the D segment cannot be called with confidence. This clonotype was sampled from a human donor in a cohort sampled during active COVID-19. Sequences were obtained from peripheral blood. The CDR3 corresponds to CASSYSRRVGNQPQHF. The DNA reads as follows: TGTGCCAGCAGTTACTCGCGTCGTGTAGGCAATCAGCCCCAGCATTTT.